These T cell receptor beta chains were read from a single sample in a study of blood T cell repertoires in COVID-19. The protocol was immunoSEQ multiplex PCR, while the TCRdb copy is restricted to in-frame clones and leaves out a portion. The sample shows 60,000 or so clones, approximately 80% of them seen only once. The sequencing sample was made of peripheral blood. All receptors derive from a human donor in a cohort sampled during active COVID-19. The CDR3 runs from the conserved cysteine through the conserved F or W. D genes are given only for firm matches. Clone size is shown for a subset of rows, as once, few, many or a class of expanded clone.

j_call clone_size v_call d_call cdr3_nt cdr3_aa
TRBJ2-1 NA TRBV19 TRBD2 TGTGCCAGTAGTCTTCTGCTAGCGGAGACTTCCTACAATGAGCAGTTCTTC CASSLLLAETSYNEQFF
TRBJ1-1 NA TRBV19 NA TGTGCCAGTACCCTCGGTATAACAGGGCGGAGGACTGAAGCTTTCTTT CASTLGITGRRTEAFF
TRBJ2-7 NA TRBV5-1 TRBD2 TGCGCCAGCAGCTCACTGACAAATAGCGGGCCCAACTCCTACGAGCAGTACTTC CASSSLTNSGPNSYEQYF
TRBJ2-5 NA TRBV6-5 NA TGTGCCACCACGTATGGGGGGTGGGAGACCCAGTACTTC CATTYGGWETQYF
TRBJ2-2 NA TRBV11-3 TRBD2 TGTGCCAGCAGCTTGGGCCGTTGGGATAGCGGGAGAAACACCGGGGAGCTGTTTTTT CASSLGRWDSGRNTGELFF
TRBJ2-1 NA TRBV13 NA TGTGCCAGCAGCGTATATCGCTACAATGAGCAGTTCTTC CASSVYRYNEQFF
TRBJ1-1 NA TRBV18 TRBD1 TGTGCCAGCTCACCACCGAACAGGGGCCTAAACACTGAAGCTTTCTTT CASSPPNRGLNTEAFF
TRBJ2-7 NA TRBV7-2 TRBD1 TGTGCCAGCAGCCCGCAGACAGGGGGCGAGCAGTACTTC CASSPQTGGEQYF
TRBJ1-1 NA TRBV27 NA TGTGCCAGCAGTCTTGACAGGATAAACACTGAAGCTTTCTTT CASSLDRINTEAFF
TRBJ2-3 NA TRBV4-2 TRBD2 TGTGCCAGCAGCCAAGATCCTGGAGGGAGGGCCGGAGATACGCAGTATTTT CASSQDPGGRAGDTQYF
TRBJ1-1 NA TRBV29-1 TRBD1 TGCAGCGTCCTCGGGAGGGGGCAAGGTGAAGCTTTCTTT CSVLGRGQGEAFF
TRBJ2-7 few TRBV5-5 NA TGTGCCAGCAGTCAAGGACAGTCCTACGAGCAGTACTTC CASSQGQSYEQYF
TRBJ1-2 NA TRBV2 TRBD1 TGTGCCACTTCGAACAGGGGTATAAACTATGGCTACACCTTC CATSNRGINYGYTF
TRBJ2-5 NA TRBV5-1 NA TGCGCCAGCAGCTCCCAACGAGGGGAGACCCAGTACTTC CASSSQRGETQYF
TRBJ1-1 NA TRBV24-1 NA TGTGCCACCAGTGATGTTGACAGGTTCGGAGGAGCTTTCTTT CATSDVDRFGGAFF
TRBJ1-3 NA TRBV5-6 NA TGTGCCAGCAGCTCCCTGGGGCTCTCTGGAAACACCATATATTTT CASSSLGLSGNTIYF
TRBJ1-2 NA TRBV30 TRBD1 TGTGCCAAAGACAGGGCGAGTCCTCTTACCCATGGCTACACCTTC CAKDRASPLTHGYTF
TRBJ1-2 NA TRBV6-6 NA TGTGCCAGCAGTTACTCGACGGCAGGCTATGGCTACACCTTC CASSYSTAGYGYTF
TRBJ2-2 NA TRBV13 TRBD2 TGTGCCAGCAGCTTAACCCCGGGTAGCGGGAGGTGGACCGGGGAGCTGTTTTTT CASSLTPGSGRWTGELFF
TRBJ2-7 NA TRBV4-3 NA TGCGCCAGCAGCCAAGTAGCCAGGGACTCCTACGAGCAGTACTTC CASSQVARDSYEQYF
TRBJ2-2 NA TRBV29-1 NA TGCAGCGTTGGGGGAGCGGAGAACACCGGGGAGCTGTTTTTT CSVGGAENTGELFF
TRBJ1-6 NA TRBV6-5 NA TGTGCCAGCCTGAAGGGAGGAGGTAATTCACCCCTCCACTTT CASLKGGGNSPLHF
TRBJ2-1 NA TRBV5-6 TRBD2 TGTGCCAGCAGCGATAGCGGGCCCTACAATGAGCAGTTCTTC CASSDSGPYNEQFF
TRBJ1-2 NA TRBV27 TRBD1 TGTGCCAGCAGTTTATTTTCTTCCGGGGGACAGGGTAGAAGCTATGGCTACACCTTC CASSLFSSGGQGRSYGYTF
TRBJ1-2 NA TRBV2 NA TGTGCCGGTACATCTGAGGGAGGTGGATCCTATGGCTACACCTTC CAGTSEGGGSYGYTF
TRBJ2-7 NA TRBV5-4 TRBD2 TGTGCCAGCAGCCCTACTAGCGGGAGCTCCTACGAGCAGTACTTC CASSPTSGSSYEQYF
TRBJ2-1 NA TRBV2 TRBD2 TGTGCCAGCAGTGAAGACTGGCTAGCGGGAGACCACAATGAGCAGTTCTTC CASSEDWLAGDHNEQFF
TRBJ2-3 NA TRBV28 NA TGTGCCAGCTCTATGGCGGGGCTTAGCACAGATACGCAGTATTTT CASSMAGLSTDTQYF
TRBJ2-1 NA TRBV6-5 NA TGTGCCAGCAGTTACTCTAACAGGGCCGGGGGGAGTGAGCAGTTCTTC CASSYSNRAGGSEQFF
TRBJ1-4 NA TRBV18 NA TGTGCCAGCTCACCACCAGGGGCAGGAGAAAAACTGTTTTTT CASSPPGAGEKLFF
TRBJ1-4 NA TRBV28 TRBD1 TGTGCCAGCAGTTCCGACAGGGGGGCGACTAATGAAAAACTGTTTTTT CASSSDRGATNEKLFF